Listed below are T cell receptor beta chains from one sample, sequenced in a study. TCRdb ran MiXCR on the 5' RACE reads and lists one entry per CDR3 protein. The sample holds tens of thousands of distinct CDR3 sequences; around 26% are singletons and the top ten take roughly 2%. Sequenced input: naive CD4+ T cells sorted from blood. These receptors all stem from a female donor with breast cancer. Both conserved end residues are part of each CDR3. The D gene is left open where the match is weak. Rows give clone size only sometimes, using once, few, many, or a class for an expanded clone.

v_gene	d_gene	j_gene	abundance	CDR3aa	CDR3nt
TRBV5-4	TRBD1	TRBJ2-1	NA	CASSLDRGRNNEQFF	TGTGCCAGCAGCTTGGACAGGGGGCGGAACAATGAGCAGTTCTTC
TRBV6-4	NA	TRBJ2-3	NA	CTSSVRPGEDTQYF	TGTACCAGCAGTGTCAGGCCAGGGGAAGATACGCAGTATTTT
TRBV6-5	NA	TRBJ2-3	many	CASSPRVTDTQYF	TGTGCCAGCAGCCCCAGGGTGACAGATACGCAGTATTTT
TRBV30	NA	TRBJ2-3	NA	CAWSGGGGSDTQYF	TGTGCCTGGAGTGGTGGCGGGGGCTCAGATACGCAGTATTTT
TRBV7-3	NA	TRBJ2-2	NA	CASSQNRAGELFF	TGTGCCAGCAGTCAAAATAGGGCTGGGGAGCTGTTTTTT
TRBV20-1	TRBD1	TRBJ1-2	NA	CSARQGAGYTF	TGCAGTGCCCGACAGGGGGCCGGCTACACCTTC
TRBV4-1	NA	TRBJ1-1	once	CASSQDRLKAFF	TGCGCCAGCAGCCAAGATCGCCTAAAAGCTTTCTTT
TRBV7-9	NA	TRBJ1-2	few	CAIYRGLNYGYTF	TGTGCCATCTACAGAGGGCTGAACTATGGCTACACCTTC
TRBV7-2	NA	TRBJ2-1	NA	CASSSTSYNEQFF	TGTGCCAGCAGCTCGACGAGTTACAATGAGCAGTTCTTC
TRBV15	TRBD1	TRBJ1-3	NA	CATSKAQGVSPSSGNTIYF	TGTGCCACCAGCAAAGCACAGGGGGTTTCTCCCTCCTCTGGAAACACCATATATTTT
TRBV5-1	TRBD2	TRBJ2-3	few	CASSRTGTSGAGADTQYF	TGCGCCAGCAGCCGGACCGGGACTAGCGGAGCCGGGGCAGATACGCAGTATTTT
TRBV6-5	TRBD1	TRBJ1-5	NA	CASSYQRGRSNQPQHF	TGTGCCAGCAGTTATCAGAGGGGGCGAAGCAATCAGCCCCAGCATTTT
TRBV5-5	NA	TRBJ2-3	NA	CASSLRTSLDTQYF	TGTGCCAGCAGCCTTAGGACCAGTCTAGATACGCAGTATTTT
TRBV5-1	NA	TRBJ2-2	few	CASSPEGRTGELFF	TGCGCCAGCAGCCCGGAGGGGCGAACCGGGGAGCTGTTTTTT
TRBV7-3	NA	TRBJ1-3	NA	CASSPTGSGNTIYF	TGTGCCAGCAGCCCCACAGGCTCTGGAAACACCATATATTTT
TRBV9	NA	TRBJ2-2	few	CASSVDTGELFF	TGTGCCAGCAGCGTAGACACCGGGGAGCTGTTTTTT
TRBV10-1	NA	TRBJ1-1	NA	CASSESKYRERAFF	TGCGCCAGCAGTGAGTCGAAGTACAGGGAGAGAGCTTTCTTT
TRBV5-6	TRBD1	TRBJ1-2	NA	CASSNTGTAYGYTF	TGTGCCAGCAGCAACACCGGGACAGCTTATGGCTACACCTTC
TRBV7-2	NA	TRBJ2-7	few	CASSRFTEPYEQYF	TGTGCCAGCAGCCGATTTACTGAACCCTACGAGCAGTACTTC
TRBV5-1	TRBD2	TRBJ2-3	once	CASSRRGGSADTQYF	TGCGCCAGCAGCCGGCGGGGGGGTTCGGCAGATACGCAGTATTTT
TRBV6-6	NA	TRBJ2-2	NA	CASSSPHMMAGELFF	TGTGCCAGCAGTTCCCCCCACATGATGGCCGGGGAGCTGTTTTTT
TRBV6-5	TRBD2	TRBJ2-1	once	CAGSYPGTSGDEQFF	TGTGCCGGCAGTTACCCTGGGACTAGCGGGGATGAGCAGTTCTTC
TRBV4-1	NA	TRBJ2-7	few	CASSQEETGFSYEQYF	TGCGCCAGCAGCCAAGAGGAAACAGGTTTTTCCTACGAGCAGTACTTC
TRBV5-1	TRBD2	TRBJ2-3	NA	CASSQGLAGMDTQYF	TGCGCCAGCAGCCAGGGACTAGCGGGGATGGATACGCAGTATTTT
TRBV4-2	NA	TRBJ1-4	many	CASSPRPATNEKLFF	TGTGCCAGCAGCCCCCGGCCCGCAACTAATGAAAAACTGTTTTTT
TRBV7-9	NA	TRBJ1-1	few	CASSLLSGGVNTEAFF	TGTGCCAGCAGCTTACTTTCTGGGGGAGTGAACACTGAAGCTTTCTTT
TRBV11-3	TRBD1	TRBJ2-1	NA	CASSTAAGGLDEQFF	TGTGCCAGCAGCACCGCCGCAGGGGGTCTCGATGAGCAGTTCTTC
TRBV6-1	NA	TRBJ2-7	few	CASSVGGAEQYF	TGTGCCAGCAGTGTTGGTGGGGCTGAGCAGTACTTC
TRBV5-1	TRBD2	TRBJ2-1	NA	CASNGTSGSSYNEQFF	TGCGCCAGCAACGGAACTAGCGGGAGCTCCTACAATGAGCAGTTCTTC
TRBV12-3/TRBV12-4	NA	TRBJ1-3	few	CASSLDMTGNTIYF	TGTGCCAGCAGCCTTGACATGACTGGAAACACCATATATTTT
TRBV2	NA	TRBJ2-5	few	CASSVTEETQYF	TGTGCCAGCAGTGTAACAGAAGAGACCCAGTACTTC
TRBV30	NA	TRBJ1-2	NA	CAWSVQGTAGAGYTF	TGTGCCTGGAGTGTACAGGGCACCGCTGGAGCTGGCTACACCTTC
TRBV5-1	TRBD1	TRBJ2-1	NA	CASSLGTGGNEQFF	TGCGCCAGCAGCTTAGGGACAGGGGGCAATGAGCAGTTCTTC
TRBV5-1	NA	TRBJ2-4	few	CASSLVPQAKNIQYF	TGCGCCAGCAGCTTGGTGCCTCAAGCCAAAAACATTCAGTACTTC
TRBV7-9	TRBD2	TRBJ2-7	few	CASSRRGSGDEQYF	TGTGCCAGCAGCCGCCGGGGCAGCGGGGACGAGCAGTACTTC
TRBV7-2	NA	TRBJ2-7	few	CASSLADFYEQYF	TGTGCCAGCAGCTTAGCGGATTTTTACGAGCAGTACTTC
TRBV12-3/TRBV12-4	TRBD2	TRBJ2-3	NA	CASRGRVLAGATDTQYF	TGTGCCAGCAGGGGTCGGGTTCTAGCGGGAGCCACAGATACGCAGTATTTT
TRBV5-1	NA	TRBJ2-7	NA	CASSFVPDRSEQYF	TGCGCCAGCAGCTTCGTTCCGGACAGAAGCGAGCAGTACTTC
TRBV6-6	NA	TRBJ2-3	NA	CASSYSRDTSSTDTRYF	TGTGCCAGCAGTTACTCGCGGGACACCTCTAGCACAGATACGCGGTATTTT
TRBV9	NA	TRBJ2-1	many	CASSASLRDEQFF	TGTGCCAGCAGCGCCAGCCTCCGTGATGAGCAGTTCTTC
TRBV20-1	TRBD2	TRBJ2-7	many	CSGGRGLDGRHEQYF	TGCAGTGGGGGCAGAGGCTTAGACGGGAGGCACGAGCAGTACTTC
TRBV3-1	NA	TRBJ1-2	many	CASSQSHQRLYGYTF	TGTGCCAGCAGCCAAAGTCACCAGCGCCTCTATGGCTACACCTTC
TRBV2	TRBD1	TRBJ1-1	once	CASSHPQGGTEAFF	TGTGCCAGCAGTCATCCCCAGGGGGGTACTGAAGCTTTCTTT
TRBV7-9	NA	TRBJ2-1	NA	CASSSISNEQFF	TGTGCCAGCAGCTCGATTAGCAATGAGCAGTTCTTC
TRBV9	NA	TRBJ2-7	NA	CASSVGPYTYEQYF	TGTGCCAGCAGCGTTGGGCCCTACACCTACGAGCAGTACTTC
TRBV20-1	NA	TRBJ2-1	NA	CSASGSYNEQFF	TGCAGTGCTAGTGGGAGTTACAATGAGCAGTTCTTC
TRBV5-1	NA	TRBJ2-3	few	CASSLAASTDTQYF	TGCGCCAGCAGCTTGGCCGCCTCCACAGATACGCAGTATTTT
TRBV21-1	NA	TRBJ1-5	NA	CASPFSRGYSNQPQHF	TGTGCCAGTCCTTTCAGCCGGGGCTATAGCAATCAGCCCCAGCATTTT
TRBV6-1	NA	TRBJ1-5	many	CASRETGINQPQHF	TGTGCCAGCAGAGAGACAGGTATCAATCAGCCCCAGCATTTT
TRBV5-4	TRBD2	TRBJ2-1	NA	CACSLMSLAGGVGNEQFF	TGTGCCTGCAGCTTGATGTCACTAGCGGGAGGAGTGGGCAATGAGCAGTTCTTC
TRBV20-1	NA	TRBJ2-1	NA	CSAPNANSYNEQFF	TGCAGTGCTCCCAACGCAAACTCCTACAATGAGCAGTTCTTC
TRBV25-1	NA	TRBJ2-1	NA	CASRKGSRAGEQFF	TGTGCCAGCAGAAAGGGATCAAGGGCGGGGGAGCAGTTCTTC
TRBV27	NA	TRBJ2-2	few	CASSPRDFNTGELFF	TGTGCCAGCAGTCCCCGGGACTTCAACACCGGGGAGCTGTTTTTT
TRBV5-1	TRBD1	TRBJ1-1	NA	CASSTQTGRNTEAFF	TGCGCCAGCAGCACCCAGACAGGGCGGAACACTGAAGCTTTCTTT
TRBV4-2	NA	TRBJ1-3	NA	CASSQVSGKGSGNTLYF	TGTGCCAGCAGCCAAGTTTCAGGGAAGGGGTCTGGAAACACCTTATATTTT